This passage covers 21 T cell receptor beta chains from one sample sequenced in a study of blood T cell repertoires in COVID-19. The assay was immunoSEQ multiplex PCR, and TCRdb's table has in-frame clones only and misses some. The sample has some 200,000 clones; 60% to 80% are singletons. Sequenced: peripheral blood. Every receptor here comes from a woman in her 70s with acute or convalescent COVID-19.

The CDR3 nucleotides read TGTGCCAGCAGCTTAGGGGGCGAAGGCACTGAAGCTTTCTTT. Its protein product is CASSLGGEGTEAFF. The chain has TRBV7-9 and TRBJ1-1; TRBD1 is a possible D gene (5 bases). The V gene's germline CDR1 is SEHNR and CDR2 FQNEAQ (reference sequence). V was trimmed by 1 base and J by 4 bases, leaving 10 bases between them. The CDR3 is made up of 14 amino acids.

CDR3 residues: CASSLGGQGATEAFF. CDR3 DNA sequence: TGCGCCAGCAGCTTGGGGGGACAGGGAGCCACTGAAGCTTTCTTT. The rearrangement joins TRBV5-1 to TRBJ1-1, with 9 bases that match TRBD1. V lost 0 bases and J lost 4; bases outside the gene matches: 4. Germline values: CDR1 SGHRS, CDR2 YFSETQ. CDR3 size: 15 residues.

The chain carries TRBV27 and TRBJ1-2; 10 bases agree with TRBD1. Germline V gene sequence: CDR1 MNHEY, CDR2 SMNVEV (reference sequence). With 5 bases clipped from V and 6 bases from J, the junction kept 9 bases outside the gene matches. This CDR3 has 15 amino acids. CDR3 nucleotide sequence: TGTGCCAGCAGTAGATTTGGGACAGGGGACAATGGCTACACCTTC. Its protein is CASSRFGTGDNGYTF.

The chain links TRBV30 to TRBJ1-1, with D uncertain. Trimming cost V 0 bases and J 1 base, with 6 bases left between them. The CDR3 covers 13 residues. Looked up from germline, CDR1 is GTSNPN and CDR2 is SVGIG (reference sequence). CDR3 loop: CAWSVQWNTEAFF. CDR3 sequence (DNA): TGTGCCTGGAGTGTACAGTGGAACACTGAAGCTTTCTTT.

V and J are TRBV6-6 and TRBJ1-2; a weak D match, TRBD1 (6 bases). In germline, CDR1 is MNHNY, CDR2 SVGAGI (reference sequence). This CDR3 is 12 amino acids long. The V end lost 6 bases, the J end lost 6 bases, and 11 bases lay between the germline ends. The CDR3 DNA sequence: TGTGCCAGCAGCCTTCGACAGGATGGCTACACCTTC. This gives the protein CASSLRQDGYTF.

The chain uses TRBV10-3 and TRBJ2-1; 14 bases align to TRBD2. The germline V gene has CDR1 ENHRY and CDR2 SYGVKD. This CDR3 spans 17 amino acids. The V gene end was trimmed by 6 bases and the J gene end by 0 bases; junction bases not matched to a gene: 4. CDR3 sequence reads: CAIRPGLAGDSYNEQFF. CDR3 nucleotide sequence: TGTGCCATCAGACCGGGACTAGCGGGAGACTCCTACAATGAGCAGTTCTTC.

The genes are TRBV18 and TRBJ2-1; the D is unclear. V lost 6 bases and J 0 bases, leaving 12 bases between the germline ends. This CDR3 contains 15 residues. Germline V gives CDR1 KGHSH, CDR2 LQKENI. The CDR3 loop reads CASSPLTSSYNEQFF. Written as DNA, the CDR3 is TGTGCCAGCTCGCCTCTAACGAGCTCCTACAATGAGCAGTTCTTC.

The chain has TRBV5-1 and TRBJ2-2, with TRBD1 matching 8 bases. V was pared by 0 bases and J by 1 base, with 2 bases of the junction left unmatched. The CDR3 has 16 residues. Germline V gene sequence: CDR1 SGHRS, CDR2 YFSETQ. The CDR3 nucleotides are TGCGCCAGCAGCTTGGGGACAGGGAGGAACACCGGGGAGCTGTTTTTT. This translates into CASSLGTGRNTGELFF.

The chain recombines TRBV10-3 with TRBJ2-5, with D possibly matching TRBD1 (5 bases). CDR3 size: 13 residues. V lost 2 bases, J lost 3 bases, and 7 bases lay in between. Germline assignment: CDR1 ENHRY and CDR2 SYGVKD. The CDR3 bases are TGTGCCATCAGTGAGACAGGAGAAGAGACCCAGTACTTC. It translates to CAISETGEETQYF.

The V and J genes are TRBV5-4 and TRBJ2-1, with 12 bases that match TRBD2. V lost 3 bases to trimming and J lost 4 bases; unmatched junction nucleotides: 2. This CDR3 spans 15 amino acids. Germline V gene sequence: CDR1 SGHNT, CDR2 YYREEE (reference sequence). The CDR3 coding sequence is TGTGCCAGCAGCTACGGGACTAGCGGGTACAATGAGCAGTTCTTC. Translating it yields CASSYGTSGYNEQFF.

The rearrangement joins TRBV7-2 to TRBJ2-5; 9 bases line up with TRBD1. The germline V gene has CDR1 SGHTA and CDR2 FQGNSA. J was trimmed by 7 bases and V by 1 base; bases with no gene match: 16. The CDR3 has 18 amino acids. The CDR3 loop is CASSLVATATGGQVTQYF. The CDR3 DNA reads as TGTGCCAGCAGCTTAGTAGCGACCGCTACAGGGGGCCAGGTGACCCAGTACTTC.

The chain joins TRBV19 to TRBJ1-6; 7 bases agree with TRBD1. The J segment lost 7 bases and the V segment lost 3 bases, leaving 9 bases of the junction unmatched. The CDR3 has 16 residues. Germline V lookup: CDR1 LNHDA, CDR2 SQIVND (reference sequence). CDR3 region: CASSMGQSSENSPLHF. The CDR3 DNA follows: TGTGCCAGTAGTATGGGACAGTCCTCGGAGAATTCACCCCTCCACTTT.

The chain links TRBV18 to TRBJ1-1, with D possibly being TRBD1 (6 bases). Trimming took off 4 bases at V and 1 base at J, with 10 bases between the two ends. Germline CDR1 and CDR2: KGHSH and LQKENI. The CDR3 has 14 amino acids. The CDR3 bases are TGTGCCAGCTCACTAGGGGGACAGAACACTGAAGCTTTCTTT. It is translated as CASSLGGQNTEAFF. The entire variable domain, with the rest obtained from reference TRBV18 and TRBJ1-1, is as follows: NAGVMQNPRHLVRRRGQEARLRCSPMKGHSHVYWYRQLPEEGLKFMVYLQKENIIDESGMPKERFSAEFPKEGPSILRIQQVVRGDSAAYFCASSLGGQNTEAFFGQGTRLTVV.

The chain employs TRBV3-1 (or the pseudogene TRBV3-2) and TRBJ2-4; D gene unclear. V was trimmed by 3 bases and J by 0 bases, leaving 15 bases between them. The CDR3 covers 17 residues. Per germline, CDR1 LGHDT and CDR2 YNNKEL (reference sequence). CDR3 nucleotides: TGTGCCAGCAGCCATACCCCAGACTTGGTAGCCAAAAACATTCAGTACTTC. Amino acids: CASSHTPDLVAKNIQYF.

This chain links TRBV6-1 with TRBJ2-2; D might be TRBD1 (7 bases). The V end lost 4 bases, the J end lost 6 bases, and 18 bases lay between the germline ends. Germline V gene lookup returns CDR1 MNHNS and CDR2 SASEGT. The CDR3 is 16 amino acids. CDR3 in DNA: TGTGCCAGCAGTGCCCGTCCAACAGGGGAGGCCGGGGAGCTGTTTTTT. It is translated as CASSARPTGEAGELFF.

This chain joins TRBV9 and TRBJ1-5; no clear D. Germline-derived CDR1 and CDR2 are SGDLS and YYNGEE. The CDR3 runs to 14 residues. The V end lost 3 bases, the J end lost 6 bases, and 13 bases lay between the germline ends. The CDR3 region is CASSARPGGQPQHF. The CDR3 DNA reads TGTGCCAGCAGCGCCAGACCTGGCGGTCAGCCCCAGCATTTT.

V is TRBV5-1 and J is TRBJ2-3, with no clear D. Trimming stripped 2 bases from V and 6 bases from J, with 13 bases between. From germline, CDR1 is SGHRS and CDR2 YFSETQ. The CDR3 runs to 14 residues. DNA for the CDR3: TGCGCCAGCAGCTTTTCTAGAATCGGGGATACGCAGTATTTT. Its translation: CASSFSRIGDTQYF. The full variable domain, with the rest looked up from reference TRBV5-1 and TRBJ2-3, is KAGVTQTPRYLIKTRGQQVTLSCSPISGHRSVSWYQQTPGQGLQFLFEYFSETQRNKGNFPGRFSGRQFSNSRSEMNVSTLELGDSALYLCASSFSRIGDTQYFGPGTRLTVL.

The genes are TRBV7-9 and TRBJ1-3, with 8 bases matching TRBD1. The CDR3 extends over 17 amino acids. V trimming: 2 bases; J trimming: 0 bases; junction bases outside the gene matches: 6. From germline, CDR1 is SEHNR and CDR2 FQNEAQ (reference sequence). This chain's CDR3 is CASSLIYGQGSGNTIYF. CDR3 coding DNA: TGTGCCAGCAGCTTAATTTACGGACAGGGCTCTGGAAACACCATATATTTT.

The chain joins TRBV27 to TRBJ1-2; 9 nucleotides align to TRBD1. The length of the CDR3 is 13 residues. The germline gives CDR1 MNHEY, CDR2 SMNVEV (reference sequence). The ends lost 5 bases at V and 6 bases at J; junction bases unmatched: 4. The CDR3: CASSGRDRDGYTF. CDR3 in DNA: TGTGCCAGCAGTGGCCGGGACAGGGATGGCTACACCTTC.

The chain links TRBV19 to TRBJ1-5; D gene ambiguous. This CDR3 spans 14 amino acids. Trimming took off 8 bases at V and 0 bases at J, with 11 bases between the two ends. Germline CDR1 is LNHDA and CDR2 is SQIVND (reference sequence). The CDR3 DNA follows: TGTGCCAGTTCGAGGCAGTTTAGCAATCAGCCCCAGCATTTT. Its protein product is CASSRQFSNQPQHF.

This clone appeared a single time. The chain employs TRBV3-1 (or the pseudogene TRBV3-2) and TRBJ2-2, with 7 bases that match TRBD1. CDR1 is LGHDT, CDR2 YNNKEL, per germline (reference sequence). The CDR3 is 15 residues long. V gave up 3 bases and J gave up 3 bases; unmatched junction bases: 4. The CDR3 spells CASSHVGQYTGELFF. The CDR3 region has the DNA TGTGCCAGCAGCCACGTGGGACAGTACACCGGGGAGCTGTTTTTT.